Reported below is one TCR beta chain. Its matching antigen is unknown. The treatment: some 19 received Ad26.COV2.S at low or high dose, single or two shots; roughly five received placebo; per-sample allocation not given. Samples were taken on day 63 after the first vaccine or placebo injection. The sample belongs to a study of Ad26.COV2.S vaccination and SARS-CoV-2 variants. Study context: Dosing was one shot or two shots 56 days apart.

Assay: immunoSEQ multiplex PCR; the TCRdb copy retains only in-frame clones and omits some. The sample records some 340,000 clones, about 85% being singletons. Whole-study results and caveats: The TCR breadth and depth analyses may have understated or missed part of the total T cell responses. Once vaccination had occurred, spike-specific CD8+ and CD4+ T cell responses reportedly showed substantial breadth.

V lost 6 bases to trimming and J lost 4 bases; unmatched junction nucleotides: 10. The CDR3 is 16 amino acids. Germline V CDR1 and CDR2: SGHAT, FQNNGV. This sample comprised peripheral blood, obtained in a trial of Ad26.COV2.S vaccine versus placebo. The source is a person between 18 and 65 years old who received the Ad26.COV2.S COVID-19 vaccine or a placebo. The V gene is TRBV11-2, the J gene TRBJ2-1, with 9 bases fitting TRBD1. The CDR3 DNA reads as TGTGCCAGCAGTGAAGGACAGGGGAAGAGGTACAATGAGCAGTTCTTC. Its protein product is CASSEGQGKRYNEQFF.